This is a list of T cell receptor beta chains from one sample in a study of graft-versus-host responses after intestinal transplantation. No antigens are known for them. Assay: immunoSEQ multiplex PCR; the TCRdb copy retains only in-frame clones and omits some. Here the sample spans 84,000 or so clones, roughly 91% being singletons. The source was unstimulated CD8+ T cells sorted from spleen or lymph node cells, collected before transplant. All receptors come from a human donor who was the organ donor for an intestinal transplant. CDR3s include the opening cysteine and the closing phenylalanine or tryptophan. The D gene is left open where the match is weak. Clone size is stated in some rows and not others, as once, few, many or a class when expanded.

d_gene: NA; abundance: NA; v_gene: TRBV27; j_gene: TRBJ1-5; len: 14; CDR3aa: CASSPGMGGQPQHF; CDR3nt: TGTGCCAGCAGCCCAGGGATGGGGGGTCAGCCCCAGCATTTT
d_gene: TRBD2; abundance: few; v_gene: TRBV6-5; j_gene: TRBJ2-5; len: 14; CDR3aa: CASSPGTTQLAQYF; CDR3nt: TGTGCCAGCTCCCCCGGGACTACACAGTTGGCCCAGTACTTC
d_gene: NA; abundance: NA; v_gene: TRBV7-3; j_gene: TRBJ2-7; len: 13; CDR3aa: CASSPGDHYEQYF; CDR3nt: TGTGCCAGCAGCCCCGGGGATCACTACGAGCAGTACTTC
d_gene: TRBD2; abundance: NA; v_gene: TRBV5-1; j_gene: TRBJ2-5; len: 16; CDR3aa: CASSLGASGGQETQYF; CDR3nt: TGCGCCAGCAGCTTGGGGGCTAGCGGGGGACAAGAGACCCAGTACTTC
d_gene: TRBD1; abundance: NA; v_gene: TRBV27; j_gene: TRBJ1-1; len: 14; CDR3aa: CASSYTQGATEAFF; CDR3nt: TGTGCCAGCAGCTACACACAGGGGGCCACTGAAGCTTTCTTT
d_gene: TRBD1; abundance: many; v_gene: TRBV5-8; j_gene: TRBJ1-5; len: 17; CDR3aa: CASTLTGGARSNQPQHF; CDR3nt: TGTGCCAGCACCCTGACAGGGGGCGCGCGTAGCAATCAGCCCCAGCATTTT
d_gene: NA; abundance: NA; v_gene: TRBV7-9; j_gene: TRBJ2-2; len: 18; CDR3aa: CASSSPPWGGADTGELFF; CDR3nt: TGTGCCAGCAGCTCCCCCCCATGGGGGGGGGCCGACACCGGGGAGCTGTTTTTT
d_gene: TRBD2; abundance: NA; v_gene: TRBV7-2; j_gene: TRBJ2-1; len: 15; CDR3aa: CASSLVIAGSNEQFF; CDR3nt: TGTGCCAGCAGCTTGGTAATAGCGGGGAGCAATGAGCAGTTCTTC
d_gene: TRBD2; abundance: NA; v_gene: TRBV19; j_gene: TRBJ2-1; len: 17; CDR3aa: CASSSRYLSGVNSEQFF; CDR3nt: TGTGCCAGTAGTTCCCGATACCTTAGCGGGGTCAACAGTGAGCAGTTCTTC
d_gene: TRBD1; abundance: NA; v_gene: TRBV5-6; j_gene: TRBJ2-7; len: 15; CDR3aa: CASSLAGQGLDEQYF; CDR3nt: TGTGCCAGCAGCTTGGCGGGACAGGGTTTAGACGAGCAGTACTTC
d_gene: NA; abundance: once; v_gene: TRBV7-9; j_gene: TRBJ1-6; len: 12; CDR3aa: CASSLGGSPLHF; CDR3nt: TGTGCCAGCAGCTTAGGAGGATCACCCCTCCACTTC
d_gene: NA; abundance: NA; v_gene: TRBV27; j_gene: TRBJ2-1; len: 11; CDR3aa: CASSASNEQFF; CDR3nt: TGTGCCAGCAGCGCTAGCAATGAGCAGTTCTTC
d_gene: NA; abundance: NA; v_gene: TRBV13; j_gene: TRBJ2-1; len: 19; CDR3aa: CASSLGLVEGPGYYNEQFF; CDR3nt: TGTGCCAGCAGCTTAGGCCTGGTGGAGGGGCCGGGATATTACAATGAGCAGTTCTTC
d_gene: NA; abundance: NA; v_gene: TRBV2; j_gene: TRBJ2-3; len: 15; CDR3aa: CASSDLVETKDTQYF; CDR3nt: TGTGCCAGCAGTGACCTGGTGGAGACCAAAGATACGCAGTATTTT
d_gene: TRBD1; abundance: NA; v_gene: TRBV5-4; j_gene: TRBJ2-1; len: 13; CDR3aa: CASSWTGGGEQFF; CDR3nt: TGTGCCAGCAGCTGGACAGGTGGCGGTGAGCAGTTCTTC
d_gene: NA; abundance: once; v_gene: TRBV7-9; j_gene: TRBJ1-1; len: 13; CDR3aa: CASSLVRSAEAFF; CDR3nt: TGTGCCAGCAGCTTAGTCCGGAGTGCTGAAGCTTTCTTT
d_gene: NA; abundance: NA; v_gene: TRBV27; j_gene: TRBJ1-2; len: 12; CDR3aa: CASKGVDTGYTF; CDR3nt: TGTGCCAGCAAGGGAGTAGACACTGGCTACACCTTC
d_gene: NA; abundance: NA; v_gene: TRBV27; j_gene: TRBJ2-7; len: 14; CDR3aa: CASCCGTESYEQYF; CDR3nt: TGTGCCAGCTGCTGCGGGACGGAGTCCTACGAGCAGTACTTC
d_gene: TRBD1; abundance: NA; v_gene: TRBV5-8; j_gene: TRBJ1-6; len: 18; CDR3aa: CASSPISRGTDYNSPLHF; CDR3nt: TGTGCCAGCAGCCCCATCTCACGGGGGACAGACTATAATTCACCCCTCCACTTT
d_gene: NA; abundance: NA; v_gene: TRBV7-2; j_gene: TRBJ2-7; len: 14; CDR3aa: CASSPTYSPEATYF; CDR3nt: TGTGCCAGCAGCCCGACCTACTCGCCGGAGGCCACTTACTTC
d_gene: NA; abundance: NA; v_gene: TRBV5-6; j_gene: TRBJ2-5; len: 19; CDR3aa: CASSLSLVEVLSLEETQYF; CDR3nt: TGTGCCAGCAGCTTGTCTCTAGTGGAGGTTTTGAGTCTGGAGGAGACCCAGTACTTC
d_gene: NA; abundance: NA; v_gene: TRBV18; j_gene: TRBJ1-2; len: 14; CDR3aa: CASSPLGGRYGYTF; CDR3nt: TGTGCCAGCTCACCACTCGGGGGGCGATACGGCTACACCTTC
d_gene: NA; abundance: NA; v_gene: TRBV19; j_gene: TRBJ1-1; len: 11; CDR3aa: CASRLNTEAFF; CDR3nt: TGTGCCAGTCGGTTGAACACTGAAGCTTTCTTT
d_gene: TRBD2; abundance: NA; v_gene: TRBV15; j_gene: TRBJ2-5; len: 17; CDR3aa: CATSRDPGGGYQETQYF; CDR3nt: TGTGCCACCAGCAGAGACCCGGGAGGGGGGTACCAAGAGACCCAGTACTTC
d_gene: NA; abundance: once; v_gene: TRBV18; j_gene: TRBJ1-1; len: 18; CDR3aa: CASSPLSSAGPWYTEAFF; CDR3nt: TGTGCCAGCTCGCCATTGTCTTCGGCAGGCCCTTGGTACACTGAAGCTTTCTTT
d_gene: TRBD2; abundance: NA; v_gene: TRBV11-2; j_gene: TRBJ2-7; len: 16; CDR3aa: CASSLGGAGASYEQYF; CDR3nt: TGTGCCAGCAGCTTAGGGGGAGCGGGAGCCTCCTACGAGCAGTACTTC
d_gene: TRBD1; abundance: NA; v_gene: TRBV27; j_gene: TRBJ1-2; len: 15; CDR3aa: CASSGQGPYDYGYTF; CDR3nt: TGTGCCAGCAGCGGACAGGGCCCATACGACTATGGCTACACCTTC
d_gene: NA; abundance: NA; v_gene: TRBV12-1; j_gene: TRBJ2-1; len: 15; CDR3aa: CASKYGLAGSPGEFF; CDR3nt: TGTGCCAGCAAGTATGGGTTAGCGGGATCACCCGGGGAGTTCTTC
d_gene: NA; abundance: NA; v_gene: TRBV19; j_gene: TRBJ2-7; len: 13; CDR3aa: CASSIGAAYEQYF; CDR3nt: TGTGCCAGTAGTATAGGGGCAGCCTACGAGCAGTACTTC
d_gene: TRBD1; abundance: NA; v_gene: TRBV6-5; j_gene: TRBJ2-7; len: 15; CDR3aa: CASSGTGGFGYEQYF; CDR3nt: TGTGCCAGCAGTGGTACAGGGGGCTTTGGTTACGAGCAGTACTTC
d_gene: NA; abundance: NA; v_gene: TRBV11-1; j_gene: TRBJ2-1; len: 17; CDR3aa: CASSLRGDSGPYNEQFF; CDR3nt: TGTGCCAGCAGTTTGAGGGGGGACAGCGGCCCCTACAATGAGCAGTTCTTC
d_gene: NA; abundance: NA; v_gene: TRBV29-1; j_gene: TRBJ1-1; len: 15; CDR3aa: CSVEDQQGRNTEAFF; CDR3nt: TGCAGCGTTGAAGATCAGCAGGGTAGGAACACTGAAGCTTTCTTT
d_gene: TRBD2; abundance: NA; v_gene: TRBV19; j_gene: TRBJ2-7; len: 19; CDR3aa: CASSLMSGGRAGLTYEQYF; CDR3nt: TGTGCCAGTAGTCTTATGTCGGGGGGTCGCGCGGGACTCACCTACGAGCAGTACTTC
d_gene: NA; abundance: NA; v_gene: TRBV5-4; j_gene: TRBJ2-2; len: 16; CDR3aa: CASSLAGRGYTGELFF; CDR3nt: TGTGCCAGCAGCTTGGCTGGCCGGGGGTACACCGGGGAGCTGTTTTTT
d_gene: TRBD2; abundance: NA; v_gene: TRBV9; j_gene: TRBJ2-7; len: 13; CDR3aa: CASSGREAGEQYF; CDR3nt: TGTGCCAGCAGCGGCCGGGAGGCGGGGGAGCAGTACTTC
d_gene: TRBD2; abundance: once; v_gene: TRBV7-9; j_gene: TRBJ2-7; len: 14; CDR3aa: CASSKSAGEYEQYF; CDR3nt: TGTGCCAGCAGCAAGTCTGCGGGAGAATACGAGCAGTACTTC
d_gene: TRBD1; abundance: NA; v_gene: TRBV5-4; j_gene: TRBJ1-2; len: 15; CDR3aa: CASSEPGQVFYGYTF; CDR3nt: TGTGCCAGCAGCGAACCGGGACAGGTCTTCTATGGCTACACCTTC
d_gene: TRBD2; abundance: NA; v_gene: TRBV6-5; j_gene: TRBJ2-7; len: 15; CDR3aa: CASSSRLAETYEQYF; CDR3nt: TGTGCCAGCAGTTCGAGACTAGCGGAAACCTACGAGCAGTACTTC
d_gene: NA; abundance: NA; v_gene: TRBV10-3; j_gene: TRBJ2-2; len: 12; CDR3aa: CATSYFPGELFF; CDR3nt: TGTGCCACCTCCTACTTTCCCGGGGAGCTGTTTTTT
d_gene: TRBD1; abundance: NA; v_gene: TRBV4-1; j_gene: TRBJ1-5; len: 16; CDR3aa: CASSLSEDRAGQPQHF; CDR3nt: TGCGCCAGCAGCCTATCGGAGGACAGGGCAGGACAGCCCCAGCATTTT
d_gene: NA; abundance: NA; v_gene: TRBV27; j_gene: TRBJ1-2; len: 13; CDR3aa: CASAETYNYGYTF; CDR3nt: TGTGCCAGCGCGGAGACTTATAACTATGGCTACACCTTC
d_gene: NA; abundance: NA; v_gene: TRBV5-6; j_gene: TRBJ2-2; len: 15; CDR3aa: CASSLPWTRTGELFF; CDR3nt: TGTGCCAGCAGCCTTCCCTGGACACGCACCGGGGAGCTGTTTTTT
d_gene: NA; abundance: NA; v_gene: TRBV11-2; j_gene: TRBJ1-2; len: 18; CDR3aa: CASSSPSGSPLRPYGYTF; CDR3nt: TGTGCCAGCAGCTCCCCCTCCGGGTCCCCTTTGAGGCCCTATGGCTACACCTTC
d_gene: NA; abundance: NA; v_gene: TRBV27; j_gene: TRBJ2-7; len: 16; CDR3aa: CASSLDYRESPYEQYF; CDR3nt: TGTGCCAGCAGTTTAGACTACAGGGAATCGCCCTACGAGCAGTACTTC
d_gene: TRBD2; abundance: NA; v_gene: TRBV7-3; j_gene: TRBJ2-1; len: 16; CDR3aa: CASSLISSGRSNEQFF; CDR3nt: TGTGCCAGCAGCTTAATTTCTAGCGGGAGGTCAAATGAGCAGTTCTTC
d_gene: NA; abundance: NA; v_gene: TRBV27; j_gene: TRBJ2-3; len: 12; CDR3aa: CASSLGPNTQYF; CDR3nt: TGTGCCAGCAGTTTGGGCCCCAATACGCAGTATTTT
d_gene: NA; abundance: NA; v_gene: TRBV6-6; j_gene: TRBJ1-2; len: 13; CDR3aa: CASRVSVDYGYTF; CDR3nt: TGTGCCAGCAGGGTGTCGGTGGACTATGGCTACACCTTC
d_gene: NA; abundance: few; v_gene: TRBV5-4; j_gene: TRBJ1-2; len: 14; CDR3aa: CASRGEGVQRGYTF; CDR3nt: TGTGCCAGCAGGGGCGAGGGGGTCCAGCGTGGCTACACCTTC
d_gene: TRBD1; abundance: NA; v_gene: TRBV11-3; j_gene: TRBJ1-1; len: 15; CDR3aa: CASSFSGGRTAEAFF; CDR3nt: TGTGCCAGCAGCTTCTCAGGGGGCAGGACGGCTGAAGCTTTCTTT
d_gene: NA; abundance: NA; v_gene: TRBV21-1; j_gene: TRBJ1-3; len: 19; CDR3aa: CASSKENYRSRVSGNTIYF; CDR3nt: TGTGCCAGCAGCAAAGAGAATTATAGGAGCAGGGTCTCTGGAAACACCATATATTTT